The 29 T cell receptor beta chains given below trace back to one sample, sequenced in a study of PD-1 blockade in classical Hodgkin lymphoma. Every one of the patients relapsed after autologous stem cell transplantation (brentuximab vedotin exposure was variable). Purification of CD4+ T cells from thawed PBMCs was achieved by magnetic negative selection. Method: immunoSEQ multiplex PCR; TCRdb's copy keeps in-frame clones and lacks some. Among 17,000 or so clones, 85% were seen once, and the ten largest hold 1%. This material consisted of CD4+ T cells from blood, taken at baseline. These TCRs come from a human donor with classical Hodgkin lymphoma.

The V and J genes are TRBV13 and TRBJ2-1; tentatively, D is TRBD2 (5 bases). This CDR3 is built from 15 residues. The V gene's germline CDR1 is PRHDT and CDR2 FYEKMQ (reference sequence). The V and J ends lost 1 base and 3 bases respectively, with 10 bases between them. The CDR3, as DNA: TGTGCCAGCAGCTTAGAGCCGGGGAGCTACAATGAGCAGTTCTTC. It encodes CASSLEPGSYNEQFF.

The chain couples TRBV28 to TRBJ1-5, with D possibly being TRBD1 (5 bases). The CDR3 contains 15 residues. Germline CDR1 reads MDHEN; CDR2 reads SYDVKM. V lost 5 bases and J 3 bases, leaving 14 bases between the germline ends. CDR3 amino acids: CASSGGGFPNQPQHF. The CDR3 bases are TGTGCCAGCAGTGGTGGGGGGTTTCCCAATCAGCCCCAGCATTTT.

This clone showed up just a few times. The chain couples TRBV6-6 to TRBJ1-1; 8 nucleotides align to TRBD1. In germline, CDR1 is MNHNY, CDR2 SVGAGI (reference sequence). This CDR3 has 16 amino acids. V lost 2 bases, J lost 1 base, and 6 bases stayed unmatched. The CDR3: CASSYPSGGRNTEAFF. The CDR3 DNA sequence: TGTGCCAGCAGTTACCCATCAGGGGGCAGGAACACTGAAGCTTTCTTT.

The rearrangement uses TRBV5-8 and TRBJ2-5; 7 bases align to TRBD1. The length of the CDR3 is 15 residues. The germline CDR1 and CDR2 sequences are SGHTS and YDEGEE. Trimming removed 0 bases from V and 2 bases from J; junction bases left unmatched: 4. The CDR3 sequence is CASSLGRTGQETQYF. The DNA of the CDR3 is TGTGCCAGCAGCTTGGGGAGGACAGGTCAAGAGACCCAGTACTTC. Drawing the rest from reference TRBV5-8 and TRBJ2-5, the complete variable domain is EAGVTQSPTHLIKTRGQQATLRCSPISGHTSVYWYQQALGLGLQFLLWYDEGEERNRGNFPPRFSGRQFPNYSSELNVNALELEDSALYLCASSLGRTGQETQYFGPGTRLLVL.

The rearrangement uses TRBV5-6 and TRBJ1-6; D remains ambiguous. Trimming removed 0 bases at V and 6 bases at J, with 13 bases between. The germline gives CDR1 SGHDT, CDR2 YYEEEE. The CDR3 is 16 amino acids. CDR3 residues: CASSLGLARSNSPLHF. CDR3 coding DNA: TGTGCCAGCAGCTTGGGGTTGGCCAGGAGTAATTCACCCCTCCACTTT.

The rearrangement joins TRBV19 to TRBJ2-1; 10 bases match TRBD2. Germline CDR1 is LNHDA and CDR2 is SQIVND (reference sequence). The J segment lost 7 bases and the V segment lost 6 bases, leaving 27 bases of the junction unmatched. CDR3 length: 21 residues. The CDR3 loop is CASSPSRGRRPSGRLDNEQFF. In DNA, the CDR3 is TGTGCCAGTAGCCCGAGCAGGGGGCGCCGGCCTAGCGGGAGACTGGATAATGAGCAGTTCTTC.

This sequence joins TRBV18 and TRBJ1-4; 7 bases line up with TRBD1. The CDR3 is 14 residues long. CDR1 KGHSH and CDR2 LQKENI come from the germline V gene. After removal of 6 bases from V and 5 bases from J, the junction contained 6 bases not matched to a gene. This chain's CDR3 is CASSRDSANEKLFF. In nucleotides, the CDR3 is TGTGCCAGCTCTCGGGACAGCGCGAATGAAAAACTGTTTTTT.

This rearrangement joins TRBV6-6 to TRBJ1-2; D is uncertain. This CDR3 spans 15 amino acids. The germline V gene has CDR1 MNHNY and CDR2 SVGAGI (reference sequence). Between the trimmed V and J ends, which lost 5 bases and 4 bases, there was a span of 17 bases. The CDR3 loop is CASSQTGNSGYGYTF. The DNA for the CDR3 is TGTGCCAGCAGTCAAACGGGGAATAGTGGCTATGGCTACACCTTC.

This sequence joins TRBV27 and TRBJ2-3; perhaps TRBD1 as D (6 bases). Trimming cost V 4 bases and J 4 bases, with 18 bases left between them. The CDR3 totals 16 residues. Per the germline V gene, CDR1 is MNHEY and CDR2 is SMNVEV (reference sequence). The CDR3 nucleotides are TGTGCCAGCAGTTATTTCGCAGGGTGGGGGCCAGATACGCAGTATTTT. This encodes CASSYFAGWGPDTQYF.

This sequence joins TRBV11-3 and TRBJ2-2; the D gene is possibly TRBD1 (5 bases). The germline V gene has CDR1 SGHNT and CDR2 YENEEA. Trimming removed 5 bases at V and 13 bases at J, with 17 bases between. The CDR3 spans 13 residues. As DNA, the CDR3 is TGTGCCAGCAGCCAAAGTGACGGACACCCGCTGTTTTTT. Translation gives CASSQSDGHPLFF.

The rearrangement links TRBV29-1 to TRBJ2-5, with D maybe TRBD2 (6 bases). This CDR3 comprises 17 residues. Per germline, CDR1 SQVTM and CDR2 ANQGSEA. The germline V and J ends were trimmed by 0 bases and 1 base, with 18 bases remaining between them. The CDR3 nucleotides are TGCAGCGTTGAAGAGATTGAGACAACGGGGGTCCAAGAGACCCAGTACTTC. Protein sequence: CSVEEIETTGVQETQYF. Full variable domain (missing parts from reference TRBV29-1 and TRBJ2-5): SAVISQKPSRDICQRGTSLTIQCQVDSQVTMMFWYRQQPGQSLTLIATANQGSEATYESGFVIDKFPISRPNLTFSTLTVSNMSPEDSSIYLCSVEEIETTGVQETQYFGPGTRLLVL.

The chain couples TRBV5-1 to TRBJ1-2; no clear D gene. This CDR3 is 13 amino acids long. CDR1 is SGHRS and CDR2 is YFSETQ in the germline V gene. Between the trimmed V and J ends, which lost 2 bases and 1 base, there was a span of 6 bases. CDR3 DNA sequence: TGCGCCAGCAGCTTAGGGTATAACTATGGCTACACCTTC. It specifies CASSLGYNYGYTF.

CDR3: CASRGTDDGYTF. The CDR3 DNA sequence: TGTGCCAGCAGAGGGACAGATGATGGCTACACCTTC. V and J are TRBV7-3 and TRBJ1-2; 7 bases are a match to TRBD1. Germline lookup yields CDR1 SGHTA and CDR2 FQGTGA. The CDR3 is 12 residues long. Trimming took 6 bases from V and 6 from J; bases not matched to a gene: 4.

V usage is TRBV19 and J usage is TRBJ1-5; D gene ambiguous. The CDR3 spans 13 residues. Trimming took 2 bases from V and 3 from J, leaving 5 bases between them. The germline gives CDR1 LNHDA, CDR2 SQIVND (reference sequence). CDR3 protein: CASSIQVNQPQHF. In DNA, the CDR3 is TGTGCCAGTAGTATACAGGTCAATCAGCCCCAGCATTTT.

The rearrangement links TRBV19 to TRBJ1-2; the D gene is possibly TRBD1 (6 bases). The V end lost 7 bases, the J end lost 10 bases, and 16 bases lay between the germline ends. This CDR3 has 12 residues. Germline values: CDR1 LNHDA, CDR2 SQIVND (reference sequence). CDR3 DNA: TGTGCCAGTAAAATACAGGGTGCGGTCTACACCTTC. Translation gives CASKIQGAVYTF.

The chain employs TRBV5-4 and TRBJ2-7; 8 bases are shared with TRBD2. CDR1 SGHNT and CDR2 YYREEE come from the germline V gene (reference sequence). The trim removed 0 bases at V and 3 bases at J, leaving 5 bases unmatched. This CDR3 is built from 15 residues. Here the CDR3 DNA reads TGTGCCAGCAGCTTGGATGGTAGCGGGGTCTACGAGCAGTACTTC. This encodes CASSLDGSGVYEQYF.

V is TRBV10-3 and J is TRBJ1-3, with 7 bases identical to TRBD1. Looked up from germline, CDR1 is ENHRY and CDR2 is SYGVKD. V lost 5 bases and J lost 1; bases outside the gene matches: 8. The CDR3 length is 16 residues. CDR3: CAISYPAGGSGNTIYF. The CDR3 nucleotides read TGTGCCATCAGTTACCCGGCAGGGGGTTCTGGAAACACCATATATTTT.

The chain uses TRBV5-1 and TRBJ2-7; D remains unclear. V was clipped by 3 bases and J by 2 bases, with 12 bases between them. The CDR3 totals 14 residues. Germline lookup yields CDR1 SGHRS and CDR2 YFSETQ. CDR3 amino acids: CASSSNSWAYEQYF. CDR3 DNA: TGCGCCAGCAGCTCCAATTCATGGGCCTACGAGCAGTACTTC.

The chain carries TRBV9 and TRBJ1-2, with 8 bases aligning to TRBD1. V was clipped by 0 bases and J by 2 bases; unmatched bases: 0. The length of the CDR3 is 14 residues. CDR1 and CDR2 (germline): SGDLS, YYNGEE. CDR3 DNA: TGTGCCAGCAGCGTAGGACAGGGGAACTATGGCTACACCTTC. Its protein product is CASSVGQGNYGYTF. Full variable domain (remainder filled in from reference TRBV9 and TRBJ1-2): DSGVTQTPKHLITATGQRVTLRCSPRSGDLSVYWYQQSLDQGLQFLIQYYNGEERAKGNILERFSAQQFPDLHSELNLSSLELGDSALYFCASSVGQGNYGYTFGSGTRLTVV.

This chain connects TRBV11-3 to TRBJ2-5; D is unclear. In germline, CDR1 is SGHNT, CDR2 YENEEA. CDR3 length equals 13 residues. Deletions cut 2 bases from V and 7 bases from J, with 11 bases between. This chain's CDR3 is CASSLKVLGTQYF. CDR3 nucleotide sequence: TGTGCCAGCAGCTTAAAGGTCTTGGGGACCCAGTACTTC.

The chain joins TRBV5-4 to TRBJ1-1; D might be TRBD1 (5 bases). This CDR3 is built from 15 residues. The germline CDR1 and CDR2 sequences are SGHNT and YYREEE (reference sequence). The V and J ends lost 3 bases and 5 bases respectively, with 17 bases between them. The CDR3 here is CASSSAGRVVTEAFF. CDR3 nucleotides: TGTGCCAGCAGCTCGGCAGGCAGGGTGGTAACTGAAGCTTTCTTT.

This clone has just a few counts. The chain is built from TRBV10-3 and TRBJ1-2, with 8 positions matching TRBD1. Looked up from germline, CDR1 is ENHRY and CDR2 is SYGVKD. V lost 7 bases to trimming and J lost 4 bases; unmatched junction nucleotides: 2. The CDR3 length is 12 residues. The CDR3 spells CAITGTGYGYTF. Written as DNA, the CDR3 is TGTGCCATCACGGGGACAGGCTATGGCTACACCTTC.

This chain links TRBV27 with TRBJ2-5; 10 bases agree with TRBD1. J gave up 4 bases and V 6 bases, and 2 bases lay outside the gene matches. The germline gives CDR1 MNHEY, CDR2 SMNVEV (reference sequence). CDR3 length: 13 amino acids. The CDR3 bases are TGTGCCAGCAGGCGACAGGGGGCAGAGACCCAGTACTTC. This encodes CASRRQGAETQYF.

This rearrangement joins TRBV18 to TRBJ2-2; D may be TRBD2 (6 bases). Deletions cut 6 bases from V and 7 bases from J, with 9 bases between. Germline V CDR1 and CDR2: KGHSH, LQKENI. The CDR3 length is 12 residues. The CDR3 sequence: CASSRLDGELFF. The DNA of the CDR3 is TGTGCCAGCTCGAGACTAGACGGGGAGCTGTTTTTT.

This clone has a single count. CDR3: CSVGRDRGLYEQFF. CDR3 nucleotide sequence: TGCAGCGTGGGTCGGGACAGGGGGCTCTATGAGCAGTTCTTC. V is TRBV29-1 and J is TRBJ2-1; 12 nucleotides align to TRBD1. Germline V gives CDR1 SQVTM, CDR2 ANQGSEA. Trimming at V came to 6 bases and at J to 8 bases, leaving 8 bases not matched to a gene. This CDR3 spans 14 amino acids.

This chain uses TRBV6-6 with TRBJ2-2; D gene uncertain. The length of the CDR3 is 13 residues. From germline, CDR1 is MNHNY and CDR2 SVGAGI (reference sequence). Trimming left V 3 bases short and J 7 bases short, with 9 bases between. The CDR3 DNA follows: TGTGCCAGCAGTTATAACATAGTCGGGGAGCTGTTTTTT. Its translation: CASSYNIVGELFF.

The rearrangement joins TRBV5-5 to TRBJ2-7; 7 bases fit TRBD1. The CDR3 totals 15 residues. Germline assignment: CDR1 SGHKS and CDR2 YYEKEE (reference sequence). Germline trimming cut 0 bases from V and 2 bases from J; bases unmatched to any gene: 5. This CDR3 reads CASSLAGQNTYEQYF. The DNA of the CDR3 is TGTGCCAGCAGCTTGGCGGGACAGAACACCTACGAGCAGTACTTC.

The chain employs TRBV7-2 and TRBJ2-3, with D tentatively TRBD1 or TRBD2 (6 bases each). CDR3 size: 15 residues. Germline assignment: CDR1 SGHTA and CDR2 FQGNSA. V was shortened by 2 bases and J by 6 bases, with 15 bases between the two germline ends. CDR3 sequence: CASSLWGGGGDTQYF. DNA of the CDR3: TGTGCCAGCAGCTTATGGGGCGGAGGGGGGGATACGCAGTATTTT.

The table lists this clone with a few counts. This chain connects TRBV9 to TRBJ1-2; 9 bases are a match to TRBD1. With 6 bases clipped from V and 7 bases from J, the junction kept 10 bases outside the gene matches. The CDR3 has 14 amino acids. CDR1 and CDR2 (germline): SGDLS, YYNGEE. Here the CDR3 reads CASTTTGGAGGYTF. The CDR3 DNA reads TGTGCCAGCACCACTACAGGGGGCGCGGGTGGCTACACCTTC.